This passage covers 25 T cell receptor beta chains from one sample sequenced in a study of T cells in Graves' hyperthyroidism and ophthalmopathy. The CDR3 regions of TCR beta were amplified from RNA transcripts. In the first-round RT-PCR of the TCR CDR3, the HTBI primer set was used. MiXCR, run by TCRdb on the multiplex PCR reads, gives a single entry per CDR3 protein. The table lists about 130,000 distinct CDR3 sequences, around 20% of them singletons. The source material was blood. The source is a woman aged 50 to 60 with Graves' hyperthyroidism that later progressed to Graves' ophthalmopathy.

This clonotype was observed many times. The chain employs TRBV2 and TRBJ2-7; perhaps TRBD1 as D (6 bases). The germline V gene encodes CDR1 SNHLY and CDR2 FYNNEI. Between the trimmed V and J ends, which lost 5 bases and 1 base, there was a span of 18 bases. The CDR3 sequence is 16 residues long. CDR3 nucleotides: TGTGCCAGCAGTTCCGAGACAGGTCGCCTATCCTACGAGCAGTACTTC. This sequence encodes CASSSETGRLSYEQYF.

The chain recombines TRBV28 with TRBJ2-5; D may be TRBD1 or TRBD2 (5 bases each). Germline CDR1 and CDR2: MDHEN and SYDVKM. Trimming removed 4 bases at V and 5 bases at J, with 17 bases between. CDR3 size: 15 residues. The CDR3 loop reads CASSSLRGFQETQYF. The CDR3 DNA sequence: TGTGCCAGCAGTTCCCTCCGGGGCTTCCAGGAGACCCAGTACTTC.

This clonotype has at least ten counts. This sequence joins TRBV5-1 and TRBJ2-3; TRBD2 matches at 8 bases. CDR1 SGHRS and CDR2 YFSETQ come from the germline V gene. V lost 2 bases to trimming and J lost 5 bases; unmatched junction nucleotides: 7. The CDR3 runs to 15 residues. Here the CDR3 DNA reads TGCGCCAGCAGCTTCCTTAGCGGGACTGGAGATACGCAGTATTTT. Translated: CASSFLSGTGDTQYF.

The chain carries TRBV30 and TRBJ2-2, with 8 bases identical to TRBD2. The V segment lost 2 bases and the J segment 4 bases; nucleotides outside the gene matches: 3. The CDR3 totals 14 residues. Germline CDR1 reads GTSNPN; CDR2 reads SVGIG (reference sequence). CDR3 protein: CAWSPGLATGELFF. The CDR3 bases are TGTGCCTGGAGTCCAGGACTAGCCACCGGGGAGCTGTTTTTT.

This clonotype was counted at least ten times. The J gene is TRBJ1-1, the V gene TRBV6-1; no clear D gene. This CDR3 is 13 amino acids long. Trimming left V 1 base short and J 6 bases short, with 9 bases between. Per the germline V gene, CDR1 is MNHNS and CDR2 is SASEGT. CDR3 region: CASSEGRAAEAFF. The CDR3 bases are TGTGCCAGCAGTGAAGGTAGGGCGGCTGAAGCTTTCTTT.

This clonotype was found many times. This chain connects TRBV7-2 to TRBJ1-2, with unresolved D. Germline V gene data show CDR1 as SGHTA and CDR2 as FQGNSA. V was clipped by 5 bases and J by 6 bases, with 13 bases between them. CDR3 size: 13 residues. As DNA, the CDR3 is TGTGCCAGCAGCCAGGAGGGAGCCAATGGCTACACCTTC. It codes for CASSQEGANGYTF.

This sequence joins TRBV5-1 and TRBJ2-3; 10 nucleotides agree with TRBD2. CDR1 SGHRS and CDR2 YFSETQ come from the germline V gene. CDR3 size: 16 residues. J lost 4 bases, V lost 0 bases, and 5 bases had no gene match. Here the CDR3 reads CASSLGLAGASDTQYF. DNA of the CDR3: TGCGCCAGCAGCTTGGGGCTAGCGGGAGCATCAGATACGCAGTATTTT. The entire variable domain, with the rest obtained from reference TRBV5-1 and TRBJ2-3, is as follows: KAGVTQTPRYLIKTRGQQVTLSCSPISGHRSVSWYQQTPGQGLQFLFEYFSETQRNKGNFPGRFSGRQFSNSRSEMNVSTLELGDSALYLCASSLGLAGASDTQYFGPGTRLTVL.

The V and J genes are TRBV28 and TRBJ1-6; D not resolved. V lost 5 bases and J 9 bases, leaving 11 bases between the germline ends. CDR3 length equals 13 residues. The germline V gene encodes CDR1 MDHEN and CDR2 SYDVKM. Here the CDR3 DNA reads TGTGCCAGCAGTCGGGAATTGGGTTCACCCCTCCACTTT. This gives the protein CASSRELGSPLHF.

This clonotype was found many times. The chain employs TRBV9 and TRBJ2-1, with 12 bases fitting TRBD2. Trimming took 3 bases from V and 6 from J; bases not matched to a gene: 7. This CDR3 spans 16 amino acids. Germline V gene lookup returns CDR1 SGDLS and CDR2 YYNGEE. The CDR3 nucleotides read TGTGCCAGCAGCGCTCCTAGCGGGAGGGCCGGCAATGAGCAGTTCTTC. Translation: CASSAPSGRAGNEQFF.

The rearrangement uses TRBV7-2 and TRBJ2-1; 11 bases agree with TRBD2. Losses at the gene ends were 5 bases for V and 8 bases for J; bases not matched to a gene: 14. Germline lookup yields CDR1 SGHTA and CDR2 FQGNSA. The CDR3 totals 17 residues. The chain's CDR3 is CASSPQLAGGPFDEQFF. The DNA of the CDR3 is TGTGCCAGCAGCCCTCAATTAGCGGGAGGGCCCTTTGATGAGCAGTTCTTC.

In its sample, this clonotype was seen many times. V is TRBV19 and J is TRBJ1-1; TRBD1 is a possible D gene (5 bases). This CDR3 region has 14 residues. The germline V gene encodes CDR1 LNHDA and CDR2 SQIVND (reference sequence). Trimming removed 7 bases at V and 3 bases at J, with 15 bases between. CDR3 DNA: TGTGCCAGTAACTCGGACTTGGGGGACACTGAAGCTTTCTTT. This codes for CASNSDLGDTEAFF.

The V call is TRBV6-1, the J call TRBJ2-5, with TRBD2 identical over 12 bases. The CDR3 loop spans 17 amino acids. Germline V gives CDR1 MNHNS, CDR2 SASEGT. V lost 5 bases to trimming and J lost 6 bases; unmatched junction nucleotides: 13. CDR3 in amino acids: CASSSTRTSGNKKTQYF. The CDR3 nucleotides read TGTGCCAGCAGTTCTACTAGGACTAGCGGGAACAAAAAGACCCAGTACTTC.

This chain uses TRBV10-2 with TRBJ1-6; D remains unclear. V lost 4 bases and J lost 8, with 12 bases in between. The CDR3 length is 14 residues. Germline CDR1 WSHSY, CDR2 SAAADI. CDR3 DNA sequence: TGCGCCAGCAGTGTGTCCCTAGGGCATTCACCCCTCCACTTT. This translates into CASSVSLGHSPLHF.

Within the sample, this clonotype is large. CDR3 amino acids: CASSYSRSEGTGTEAFF. CDR3 bases: TGTGCCAGCAGTTACTCGAGATCGGAGGGTACGGGCACTGAAGCTTTCTTT. The chain couples TRBV6-5 to TRBJ1-1; D is undetermined. The CDR3 length is 17 residues. V shed 0 bases and J shed 4 bases, with 18 bases lying between them. Germline values: CDR1 MNHEY, CDR2 SVGAGI.

The chain has TRBV5-1 and TRBJ2-2; 11 positions match TRBD1. Looked up from germline, CDR1 is SGHRS and CDR2 is YFSETQ. J gave up 5 bases and V 5 bases, and 8 bases lay outside the gene matches. The CDR3 extends over 16 amino acids. Here the CDR3 reads CASRPGTGGFTGELFF. DNA of the CDR3: TGCGCCAGCAGACCCGGGACAGGGGGATTTACCGGGGAGCTGTTTTTT.

Many counts were recorded for this clonotype. CDR3 region: CASSPWSPTEQYF. The CDR3 region has the DNA TGTGCCAGCAGCCCCTGGTCTCCTACGGAGCAGTACTTC. The V and J genes are TRBV3-1 and TRBJ2-7; no definite D call. From germline, CDR1 is LGHDT and CDR2 YNNKEL (reference sequence). The CDR3 consists of 13 residues. Trimming removed 4 bases from V and 7 bases from J, with 14 bases in between.

Comment on this clonotype: This likely comes from a read error, as the CDR3 has no conserved phenylalanine or tryptophan at its end. V and J are TRBV6-2 or TRBV6-3 and TRBJ1-2, with 8 nucleotides matching TRBD1. The J segment lost 4 bases and the V segment lost 7 bases, leaving 8 bases of the junction unmatched. Germline assignment: CDR1 MNHEY and CDR2 SVGEGT. The CDR3 consists of 14 residues. CDR3 loop: CASTAGQAAYGYTL. In nucleotides, the CDR3 is TGTGCCAGCACCGCGGGACAGGCTGCCTATGGCTACACCCTC.

In the case of this clonotype: Being one base from a much bigger clone, this may be a read error. The CDR3 loop reads CASRLAATGYNEQFF. Here the CDR3 DNA reads TGTGCCAGCAGACTGGCCGCCACAGGGTACAATGAGCAGTTCTTC. The gene calls are TRBV5-5 and TRBJ2-1; D might be TRBD1 (6 bases). Germline-derived CDR1 and CDR2 are SGHKS and YYEKEE (reference sequence). This CDR3 is 15 amino acids long. V dropped 5 bases and J dropped 4 bases, with 16 bases sitting between them.

V gene TRBV5-5 combines with J gene TRBJ2-7; a possible D gene is TRBD1 (6 bases). The CDR3 consists of 17 residues. Trimming removed 4 bases from V and 2 bases from J, with 22 bases in between. Germline V gives CDR1 SGHKS, CDR2 YYEKEE (reference sequence). In DNA form, the CDR3 reads TGTGCCAGCAGCGTAGCAGGGGATGCCCTCCCTACCTACGAGCAGTACTTC. This translates into CASSVAGDALPTYEQYF.

Note on this clonotype: At one boundary the junction diverges from the germline segment, which might be a read error. J is TRBJ2-7 and V is TRBV7-8, with a tentative D call TRBD2 (6 bases). The CDR3 loop spans 15 amino acids. Germline CDR1 reads SGHVS; CDR2 reads FQNEAQ. The DNA for the CDR3 is TGTGCCAGCAGCTTAGACCCGGGAGTAGCCTACGAGCAATACTTC. Its translation: CASSLDPGVAYEQYF. Full variable domain (rest looked up from reference TRBV7-8 and TRBJ2-7): GAGVSQSPRYKVAKRGQDVALRCDPISGHVSLFWYQQALGQGPEFLTYFQNEAQLDKSGLPSDRFFAERPEGSVSTLKIQRTQQEDSAVYLCASSLDPGVAYEQYFGPGTRLTVT.

In its sample, this clonotype was seen a few times. V usage is TRBV5-4 and J usage is TRBJ2-5, with D perhaps TRBD2 (5 bases). The CDR3 loop spans 15 amino acids. Germline CDR1 SGHNT, CDR2 YYREEE (reference sequence). Trimming cost V 4 bases and J 1 base, with 14 bases left between them. The CDR3 bases are TGTGCCAGCAGCCCCCTAGGGAGCGGCCAAGAGACCCAGTACTTC. This sequence encodes CASSPLGSGQETQYF.

Ten or more counts support this clonotype. V gene TRBV5-6 combines with J gene TRBJ2-2, with TRBD2 as a possible D gene (5 bases). The CDR3 contains 13 residues. V was cut by 0 bases and J by 5 bases, with 5 bases left in between. Germline V CDR1 and CDR2: SGHDT, YYEEEE. CDR3 sequence (DNA): TGTGCCAGCAGCTTGGCGGGGACCGGGGAGCTGTTTTTT. Translating it yields CASSLAGTGELFF. The variable domain in full, with the rest retrieved from reference TRBV5-6 and TRBJ2-2, is DAGVTQSPTHLIKTRGQQVTLRCSPKSGHDTVSWYQQALGQGPQFIFQYYEEEERQRGNFPDRFSGHQFPNYSSELNVNALLLGDSALYLCASSLAGTGELFFGEGSRLTVL.

The sample holds many counts of this clonotype. This chain uses TRBV11-2 with TRBJ2-5, with D maybe TRBD1 (6 bases). Trimming removed 5 bases at V and 10 bases at J, with 17 bases between. CDR3 length: 13 amino acids. Germline CDR1 is SGHAT and CDR2 is FQNNGV. Here the CDR3 reads CASSKPLQGVQYF. CDR3 sequence (DNA): TGTGCCAGCAGCAAGCCCCTACAGGGCGTCCAGTACTTC.

This chain connects TRBV6-2 or TRBV6-3 to TRBJ2-1; either TRBD1 or TRBD2 may supply D (5 bases each). The V gene lost 2 bases and the J gene lost 8 bases, with 19 bases spanning the gap. CDR1 and CDR2 (germline): MNHEY, SVGEGT. CDR3 size: 16 residues. CDR3 DNA sequence: TGTGCCAGCAGTTACCCTAGGGACCCCGGGCGGGATGAGCAGTTCTTC. It specifies CASSYPRDPGRDEQFF.

This clonotype was detected many times. CDR3 in DNA: TGCAGTGCTAGAGTCTCCACCACAGATACGCAGTATTTT. This encodes CSARVSTTDTQYF. V and J are TRBV20-1 and TRBJ2-3; D uncertain. The ends were cut back, 1 base at V and 2 bases at J, with 7 bases in the middle. CDR3 size: 13 residues. Per the germline V gene, CDR1 is DFQATT and CDR2 is SNEGSKA (reference sequence).